Below are 30 T cell receptor beta chains sequenced from a single sample in a study of blood T cell repertoires in COVID-19. Libraries were prepared by immunoSEQ multiplex PCR; TCRdb keeps only in-frame clonotypes and omits some of them. Here the sample spans about 160,000 clones, around four fifths being singletons. The sample was peripheral blood. The receptor set was obtained from a man in his sixties or seventies with acute or convalescent COVID-19.

There are a few counts of this clone. This chain links TRBV6-2 or TRBV6-3 with TRBJ1-1, with a possible D match to TRBD1 (5 bases). CDR1 and CDR2 from the germline V gene are MNHEY and SVGEGT. Trimming took 6 bases from V and 0 from J, leaving 17 bases between them. The CDR3 is 16 residues long. In DNA form, the CDR3 reads TGTGCCAGCAGCCATGGGGTGGACACTTTGAACACTGAAGCTTTCTTT. The encoded protein is CASSHGVDTLNTEAFF.

The rearrangement links TRBV7-9 to TRBJ2-3; 7 positions agree with TRBD2. Germline CDR1 is SEHNR and CDR2 is FQNEAQ (reference sequence). J lost 2 bases, V lost 7 bases, and 15 bases had no gene match. This CDR3 comprises 17 residues. The CDR3 here is CASIASLERDSTDTQYF. The CDR3 DNA is TGTGCCAGCATAGCCAGCTTGGAGCGGGATTCCACAGATACGCAGTATTTT.

This sequence joins TRBV6-5 and TRBJ1-3; D perhaps matches TRBD1 (6 bases). The CDR3 is made up of 15 amino acids. Germline values: CDR1 MNHEY, CDR2 SVGAGI. V lost 6 bases to trimming and J lost 0 bases, with 12 bases between them. As DNA, the CDR3 is TGTGCCAGCAGCCAGGACAGATTCTCTGGAAACACCATATATTTT. This gives the protein CASSQDRFSGNTIYF.

Comment on this clone: The junction shows a germline mismatch at one end, possibly a read error. The chain couples TRBV27 to TRBJ1-2; weak D call: TRBD1 (6 bases). Germline V CDR1 and CDR2: MNHEY, SMNVEV (reference sequence). There are 12 residues in the CDR3. CDR3 DNA sequence: TGTGCCAGCAGTTCACAGGGAATTAAATGGGATTTC. It is translated as CASSSQGIKWDF.

The rearrangement links TRBV4-2 to TRBJ1-1; D gene ambiguous. The V and J ends lost 0 bases and 5 bases respectively, with 13 bases between them. This CDR3 spans 15 amino acids. Germline CDR1 LGHNA, CDR2 YNFKEQ. The DNA of the CDR3 is TGTGCCAGCAGCCAAGAGGGCACCCTCGGAACTGAAGCTTTCTTT. It translates to CASSQEGTLGTEAFF.

This chain joins TRBV5-1 and TRBJ2-5; 11 bases map to TRBD1. After removal of 5 bases from V and 1 base from J, the junction contained 7 bases not matched to a gene. Germline V gives CDR1 SGHRS, CDR2 YFSETQ. The CDR3 has 16 amino acids. The CDR3 sequence is CASRFRDRGSQETQYF. The CDR3 nucleotides read TGCGCCAGCAGGTTTCGGGACAGGGGGTCCCAAGAGACCCAGTACTTC.

The chain has TRBV27 and TRBJ1-4; D uncertain. The CDR3 is made up of 13 amino acids. The V end was cut by 4 bases, the J end by 7 bases, with 10 bases between. Germline V gives CDR1 MNHEY, CDR2 SMNVEV (reference sequence). CDR3 nucleotide sequence: TGTGCCAGCAGTTCCCGATCGGTTGAAAAACTGTTTTTT. It codes for CASSSRSVEKLFF.

The rearrangement joins TRBV20-1 to TRBJ1-1; no definite D call. The CDR3 length is 11 residues. The germline gives CDR1 DFQATT, CDR2 SNEGSKA (reference sequence). The CDR3 region is CSASGNTEAFF. CDR3 sequence (DNA): TGCAGCGCTTCGGGGAACACTGAAGCTTTCTTT.

The J gene is TRBJ2-7, the V gene TRBV5-1; D perhaps matches TRBD1 (5 bases). The CDR3 is made up of 12 amino acids. V lost 0 bases, J lost 7 bases, and 8 bases lay in between. Germline-derived CDR1 and CDR2 are SGHRS and YFSETQ. The CDR3 sequence is CASSLEGWEQYF. CDR3 DNA: TGCGCCAGCAGCTTGGAGGGGTGGGAGCAGTACTTC.

This CDR3 reads CASSHAGTVNSPLHF. In DNA, the CDR3 is TGTGCCAGCAGCCACGCCGGGACAGTTAATTCACCCCTCCACTTT. The rearrangement joins TRBV14 to TRBJ1-6, with TRBD1 identical over 7 bases. J was trimmed by 6 bases and V by 3 bases; bases with no gene match: 5. This CDR3 is built from 15 residues. The germline V gene has CDR1 SGHDN and CDR2 FVKESK.

This clone has more than one count but fewer than ten. This chain connects TRBV27 to TRBJ1-1; TRBD1 agrees at 7 bases. This CDR3 contains 15 residues. J lost 3 bases, V lost 10 bases, and 14 bases had no gene match. Per the germline V gene, CDR1 is MNHEY and CDR2 is SMNVEV (reference sequence). The CDR3 DNA reads TGTGCCACCTCCAGCCCCAGACAGGGCCACACTGAAGCTTTCTTT. Its translation is CATSSPRQGHTEAFF.

CDR3 sequence reads: CASTRRGEREGRRTNEQFF. As DNA, the CDR3 is TGTGCCAGCACCCGGCGAGGCGAGCGGGAGGGCCGGCGTACGAATGAGCAGTTCTTC. The chain is built from TRBV4-2 and TRBJ2-1; 10 positions agree with TRBD2. V was clipped by 7 bases and J by 7 bases; unmatched bases: 22. The CDR3 has 19 residues. Germline V gives CDR1 LGHNA, CDR2 YNFKEQ.

This chain links TRBV19 with TRBJ2-7, with D possibly TRBD2 on 7 matching bases. The CDR3 covers 15 residues. Per germline, CDR1 LNHDA and CDR2 SQIVND (reference sequence). With 3 bases removed from V and 2 bases from J, the gap between germline ends came to 14 bases. The CDR3 DNA reads as TGTGCCAGTAGTATTGAATCGGGGGGCGCCTACGAGCAGTACTTC. Translating it yields CASSIESGGAYEQYF. Drawing the rest from reference TRBV19 and TRBJ2-7, the complete variable domain is DGGITQSPKYLFRKEGQNVTLSCEQNLNHDAMYWYRQDPGQGLRLIYYSQIVNDFQKGDIAEGYSVSREKKESFPLTVTSAQKNPTAFYLCASSIESGGAYEQYFGPGTRLTVT.

The chain has TRBV4-2 and TRBJ2-7; TRBD1 is a possible D gene (6 bases). The germline V gene has CDR1 LGHNA and CDR2 YNFKEQ. The V end was cut by 0 bases, the J end by 2 bases, with 14 bases between. The CDR3 has 16 amino acids. The CDR3 is CASSQDFRTAPYEQYF. The CDR3 DNA reads TGTGCCAGCAGCCAAGATTTCCGGACAGCACCCTACGAGCAGTACTTC.

The rearrangement joins TRBV27 to TRBJ2-5; no reliable D call. Germline V gene lookup returns CDR1 MNHEY and CDR2 SMNVEV (reference sequence). The CDR3 is 13 residues long. V was shortened by 2 bases and J by 3 bases, with 7 bases between the two germline ends. The CDR3 region has the DNA TGTGCCAGCAGTTTAGGGCAGAAAGAGACCCAGTACTTC. Translating it yields CASSLGQKETQYF.

V and J are TRBV5-4 and TRBJ2-7, with 10 bases identical to TRBD1. Trimming removed 2 bases from V and 4 bases from J; junction bases left unmatched: 3. Germline CDR1 and CDR2: SGHNT and YYREEE (reference sequence). The CDR3 runs 14 residues. CDR3 sequence (DNA): TGTGCCAGCAGCTTAGGGGACAGGGGTTACGAGCAGTACTTC. Translation: CASSLGDRGYEQYF.

The CDR3 DNA reads as TGTGCCAGCGAGGGCCGGACCGGGCTCAACAATCAGCCCCAGCATTTT. Its translation is CASEGRTGLNNQPQHF. The gene calls are TRBV5-8 and TRBJ1-5; D remains unclear. Deletions cut 7 bases from V and 3 bases from J, with 20 bases between. CDR3 length: 16 residues. The germline CDR1 and CDR2 sequences are SGHTS and YDEGEE.

As DNA, the CDR3 is TGTGCCAGCAGCGTAATGGTAGCGTCTAGCACAGATACGCAGTATTTT. This gives the protein CASSVMVASSTDTQYF. This chain joins TRBV11-2 and TRBJ2-3; possibly TRBD2 for D (5 bases). Germline V gene data show CDR1 as SGHAT and CDR2 as FQNNGV. This CDR3 has 16 residues. The V end was cut by 5 bases, the J end by 0 bases, with 15 bases between.

J is TRBJ2-5 and V is TRBV5-6; TRBD1 matches 11 bases. The V and J ends lost 4 bases and 11 bases, in that order; junction bases with no gene match: 7. Germline CDR1 reads SGHDT; CDR2 reads YYEEEE. CDR3 length: 13 amino acids. CDR3 residues: CASSSWTGGSQYF. The CDR3 DNA is TGTGCCAGCAGCAGTTGGACAGGGGGCAGTCAGTACTTC.

The V and J genes are TRBV5-5 and TRBJ2-3, with 10 bases matching TRBD1. Germline CDR1 is SGHKS and CDR2 is YYEKEE (reference sequence). The trim removed 2 bases at V and 3 bases at J, leaving 3 bases unmatched. This CDR3 spans 15 amino acids. The CDR3 is CASSFDRGRTDTQYF. The CDR3 DNA reads TGTGCCAGCAGCTTTGACAGGGGGCGGACAGATACGCAGTATTTT. The whole variable domain, remainder taken from reference TRBV5-5 and TRBJ2-3, is DAGVTQSPTHLIKTRGQQVTLRCSPISGHKSVSWYQQVLGQGPQFIFQYYEKEERGRGNFPDRFSARQFPNYSSELNVNALLLGDSALYLCASSFDRGRTDTQYFGPGTRLTVL.

This clone was counted a single time. The chain uses TRBV7-2 and TRBJ1-5; TRBD1 agrees at 8 bases. Germline loops: CDR1 SGHTA, CDR2 FQGNSA. This CDR3 contains 16 residues. V shed 4 bases, J shed 9 bases, and the junction held 14 bases outside the gene matches. CDR3 DNA: TGTGCCAGCAGCTCGGCCTCGGGACAGGCAACTCGGCCCCAGCATTTT. Its protein is CASSSASGQATRPQHF.

This chain connects TRBV6-5 to TRBJ1-5; 7 nucleotides match TRBD1. Germline V gene lookup returns CDR1 MNHEY and CDR2 SVGAGI. V was pared by 6 bases and J by 6 bases, with 11 bases of the junction left unmatched. The CDR3 covers 15 residues. CDR3 nucleotides: TGTGCCAGCAGCCGGGACAGCTTTCAGGGTCAGCCCCAGCATTTT. Protein: CASSRDSFQGQPQHF.

The V gene is TRBV5-6, the J gene TRBJ2-4, with TRBD1 matching over 9 bases. The CDR3 contains 15 residues. From germline, CDR1 is SGHDT and CDR2 YYEEEE. V was pared by 0 bases and J by 8 bases, with 6 bases of the junction left unmatched. CDR3 protein: CASSLATGGFDIQYF. The CDR3 DNA follows: TGTGCCAGCAGCTTGGCGACAGGGGGTTTTGACATTCAGTACTTC.

The rearrangement links TRBV7-2 to TRBJ2-5, with 10 nucleotides matching TRBD2. CDR1 and CDR2 from the germline V gene are SGHTA and FQGNSA. The CDR3 is made up of 16 amino acids. V shed 1 base and J 7 bases; nucleotides not matched to a gene: 9. Here the CDR3 reads CASSLEASGGRRTQYF. The CDR3 DNA is TGTGCCAGCAGCTTAGAGGCTAGCGGGGGACGGCGGACCCAGTACTTC.

This chain uses TRBV7-6 with TRBJ2-7; 11 bases are a match to TRBD2. The CDR3 length is 17 residues. The J segment lost 6 bases and the V segment lost 3 bases, leaving 13 bases of the junction unmatched. Germline V CDR1 and CDR2: SGHVS, FNYEAQ. Here the CDR3 reads CASSFTTSGATSREQYF. CDR3 DNA: TGTGCCAGCAGCTTTACGACTAGCGGGGCTACTAGTCGCGAGCAGTACTTC.

The rearrangement joins TRBV10-3 to TRBJ1-5; TRBD1 aligns across 7 bases. Germline-derived CDR1 and CDR2 are ENHRY and SYGVKD. V shed 4 bases, J shed 3 bases, and the junction held 3 bases outside the gene matches. CDR3 length: 14 residues. The CDR3 bases are TGTGCCATCAGTGTGACAGGGACCAATCAGCCCCAGCATTTT. As protein: CAISVTGTNQPQHF.

J is TRBJ1-5 and V is TRBV9; 7 nucleotides align to TRBD1. J was trimmed by 7 bases and V by 0 bases; bases with no gene match: 7. Germline V gene lookup returns CDR1 SGDLS and CDR2 YYNGEE. The length of the CDR3 is 15 residues. CDR3 protein: CASSVDVGGLQPQHF. CDR3 DNA: TGTGCCAGCAGCGTAGATGTAGGGGGCTTACAGCCCCAGCATTTT.

V and J are TRBV5-1 and TRBJ1-2; 10 bases match TRBD1. V shed 4 bases and J 6 bases; nucleotides not matched to a gene: 9. Germline CDR1 and CDR2: SGHRS and YFSETQ. The CDR3 contains 15 residues. CDR3 sequence (DNA): TGCGCCAGCAGCAAATCTACAGGACAGGGGGATGGCTACACCTTC. Translated, it gives CASSKSTGQGDGYTF.

This clone was observed a single time. J is TRBJ2-1 and V is TRBV19; 12 bases are shared with TRBD2. V shed 2 bases, J shed 3 bases, and the junction held 5 bases outside the gene matches. Germline CDR1 and CDR2: LNHDA and SQIVND (reference sequence). The CDR3 has 17 amino acids. CDR3 DNA: TGTGCCAGTAGTATAAGTCGGACTAGCGGGGTCTACAATGAGCAGTTCTTC. Amino acids: CASSISRTSGVYNEQFF.

Written as DNA, the CDR3 is TGTGCCAGCAGTTCAGGGCCCGATACGCAGTATTTT. Its protein is CASSSGPDTQYF. This sequence joins TRBV6-2 or TRBV6-3 and TRBJ2-3; weak D call: TRBD1 (5 bases). Trimming removed 4 bases from V and 6 bases from J, with 8 bases in between. This CDR3 contains 12 residues. Germline V gene lookup returns CDR1 MNHEY and CDR2 SVGEGT.